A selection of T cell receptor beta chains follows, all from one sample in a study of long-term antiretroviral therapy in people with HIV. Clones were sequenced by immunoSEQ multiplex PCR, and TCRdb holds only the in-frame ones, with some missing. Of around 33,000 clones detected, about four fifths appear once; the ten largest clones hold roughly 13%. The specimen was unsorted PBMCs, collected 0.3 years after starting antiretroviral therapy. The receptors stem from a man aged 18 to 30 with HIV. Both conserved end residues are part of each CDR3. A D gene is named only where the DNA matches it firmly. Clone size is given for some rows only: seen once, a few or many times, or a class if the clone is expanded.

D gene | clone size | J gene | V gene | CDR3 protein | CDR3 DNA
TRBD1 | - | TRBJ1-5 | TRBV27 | CASRPTGGAVQPQHF | TGTGCCAGCCGACCGACAGGGGGCGCGGTTCAGCCCCAGCATTTT
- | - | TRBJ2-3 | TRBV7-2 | CASRPRGNTDTQYF | TGTGCCAGCAGACCCCGAGGAAACACAGATACGCAGTATTTT
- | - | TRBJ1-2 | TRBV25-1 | CASSEAAREVNGYTF | TGTGCCAGCAGTGAAGCGGCCAGGGAGGTCAATGGCTACACCTTC
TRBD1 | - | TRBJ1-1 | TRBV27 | CASSLNDRVGRAFF | TGTGCCAGCAGTTTAAATGACAGGGTGGGTAGAGCTTTCTTT
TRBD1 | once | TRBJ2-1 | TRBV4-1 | CASSQFPGQGANEQFF | TGCGCCAGCAGCCAATTTCCGGGACAGGGGGCGAATGAGCAGTTCTTC
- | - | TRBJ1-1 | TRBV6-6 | CASSSNGPLSEAFF | TGTGCCAGCAGTTCAAATGGCCCCTTGTCAGAAGCTTTCTTT
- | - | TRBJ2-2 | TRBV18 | CASSPRTGLLPGELFF | TGTGCCAGCTCACCAAGAACAGGGCTTCTACCCGGGGAGCTGTTTTTT
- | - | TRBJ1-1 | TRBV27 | CASSWQPNTEAFF | TGTGCCAGCAGTTGGCAGCCGAACACTGAAGCTTTCTTT
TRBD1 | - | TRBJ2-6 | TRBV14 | CASSQGGQVPTGANVLTF | TGTGCCAGCAGCCAAGGGGGACAGGTCCCGACCGGGGCCAACGTCCTGACTTTC
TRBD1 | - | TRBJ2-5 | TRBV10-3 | CAISDTGVGETQYF | TGTGCCATCAGCGATACAGGGGTCGGGGAGACCCAGTACTTC
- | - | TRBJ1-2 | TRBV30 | CAWSVTPRGGYTF | TGTGCCTGGAGTGTTACCCCGCGCGGCGGCTACACCTTC
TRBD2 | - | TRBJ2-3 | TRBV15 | CATSGGPSGTSTDTQYF | TGTGCCACCAGCGGTGGGCCTAGCGGGACTAGCACAGATACGCAGTATTTT
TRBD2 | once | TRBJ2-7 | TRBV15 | CATSRVGTSGGRHEQYF | TGTGCCACCAGCAGAGTGGGTACTAGCGGGGGGAGACACGAGCAGTACTTC
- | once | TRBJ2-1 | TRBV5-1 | CASSAGDSSYNEQFF | TGCGCCAGCAGCGCCGGGGACTCTTCCTACAATGAGCAGTTCTTC
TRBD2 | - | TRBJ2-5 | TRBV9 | CASASGRNQETQYF | TGTGCCAGCGCTAGCGGGAGGAACCAAGAGACCCAGTACTTC
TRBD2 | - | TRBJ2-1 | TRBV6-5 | CASREGLSYNEQFF | TGTGCCAGCAGGGAGGGACTAAGCTACAATGAGCAGTTCTTC
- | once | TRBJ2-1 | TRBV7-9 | CASSLGPGKQFF | TGTGCCAGCAGCTTGGGACCGGGAAAGCAGTTCTTC
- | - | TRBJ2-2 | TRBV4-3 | CASSKGWHGELFF | TGCGCCAGCAGCAAGGGTTGGCACGGGGAGCTGTTTTTT
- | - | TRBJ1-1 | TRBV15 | CATSRALGGGAEAFF | TGTGCCACCAGCAGGGCTCTGGGAGGGGGAGCTGAAGCTTTCTTT
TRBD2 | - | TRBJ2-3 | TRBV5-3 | CARSLAPPLAGGDAYTDTQYF | TGTGCCAGAAGCTTGGCGCCTCCACTAGCGGGAGGGGATGCTTACACAGATACGCAGTATTTT
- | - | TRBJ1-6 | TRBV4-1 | CASSQDRAGGPNSPLHF | TGCGCCAGCAGCCAAGATCGGGCAGGAGGACCGAATTCACCCCTCCACTTT
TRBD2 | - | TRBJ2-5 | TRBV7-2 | CASSPGLAGEETQYF | TGTGCCAGCAGCCCGGGACTAGCGGGTGAAGAGACCCAGTACTTC
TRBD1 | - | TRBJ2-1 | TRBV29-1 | CSGQGVGEQFF | TGCAGCGGACAGGGGGTCGGTGAGCAGTTCTTC
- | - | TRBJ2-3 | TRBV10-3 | CAISWTYTDTQYF | TGTGCCATCAGTTGGACTTACACAGATACGCAGTATTTT
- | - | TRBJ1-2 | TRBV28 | CASSLQVANYGYTF | TGTGCCAGCAGTTTACAGGTAGCTAACTATGGCTACACCTTC
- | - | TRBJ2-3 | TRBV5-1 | CASSFAQSTDTQYF | TGCGCCAGCAGCTTCGCCCAGAGCACAGATACGCAGTATTTT
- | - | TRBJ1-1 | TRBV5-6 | CASSLLRGPSNTEAFF | TGTGCCAGCAGCTTGCTCAGGGGACCTTCTAACACTGAAGCTTTCTTT
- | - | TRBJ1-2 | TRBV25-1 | CASGDPLYGYTF | TGTGCCAGCGGAGACCCTCTCTATGGCTACACCTTC
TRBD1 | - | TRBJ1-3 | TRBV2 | CASSEGTGGNTIYF | TGTGCCAGCAGTGAGGGGACAGGAGGAAACACCATATATTTT
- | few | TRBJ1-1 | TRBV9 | CASSGEGAEAFF | TGTGCCAGCTCCGGGGAGGGGGCTGAAGCTTTCTTT
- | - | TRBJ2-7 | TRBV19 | CASRAAVSSYEQYF | TGTGCCAGTAGAGCGGCAGTTAGCTCCTACGAGCAGTACTTC
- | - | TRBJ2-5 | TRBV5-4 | CASSSRGGLYQETQYF | TGTGCCAGCAGCTCAAGGGGTGGTTTGTACCAAGAGACCCAGTACTTC
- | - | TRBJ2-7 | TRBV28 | CASSRAGRAYEQYF | TGTGCCAGCAGCCGGGCCGGAAGGGCCTACGAGCAGTACTTC